A selection of T cell receptor beta chains follows, all from one sample in a study of Graves' ophthalmopathy and Graves' hyperthyroidism. One entry per CDR3 protein results from TCRdb running MiXCR on the multiplex PCR reads. This sample has about 1.2 million distinct CDR3 sequences; 35% to 40% occur once, and the top ten carry 11%. The specimen sequenced was peripheral blood or thyroid tissue (not recorded which). The source of these receptors is an adult man with Graves' hyperthyroidism. Both conserved end residues are part of each CDR3. A D gene is named only where the DNA matches it firmly. Rows give clone size only sometimes, using once, few, many, or a class for an expanded clone.

TRBJ1-4,TRBV7-9,few,NA,TGTGCCAGCAGCTTCCGAGGGGGGGAAAATGAAAAACTGTTTTTT,CASSFRGGENEKLFF
TRBJ2-2,TRBV12-3/TRBV12-4,NA,TRBD1,TGTGCCAGCATTTTTACAGGGGGCGGAACCGGGGAGCTGTTTTTT,CASIFTGGGTGELFF
TRBJ2-2,TRBV12-3/TRBV12-4,NA,TRBD2,TGTGCCAGCAGCAGAAGGGCGGGAGGGAAATCCGGGGAGCTGTTTTTT,CASSRRAGGKSGELFF
TRBJ1-3,TRBV29-1,many,NA,TGCAGCGTTGAAATCTTCGGGGCCAGAGGAAACACCATATATTTT,CSVEIFGARGNTIYF
TRBJ2-2,TRBV7-8,many,TRBD1,TGTGCCAGCAGCAACACAGGGGGCAAGGGGGAGCTGTTTTTT,CASSNTGGKGELFF
TRBJ1-1,TRBV5-6,few,TRBD1,TGTGCCAGCAGCTTGGACAGGGGTAAGAACACTGAAGCTTTCTTT,CASSLDRGKNTEAFF
TRBJ2-7,TRBV14,once,NA,TGTGCCAGCAGCCAATTTAGCGTTCGGGGGTCCAGATCCCGGGTGCAGTACTTC,CASSQFSVRGSRSRVQYF
TRBJ1-2,TRBV11-2,once,TRBD1,TGTGCCAGCAGCTCCTTCAGACAGGGGACGAGCTATGGCTACACCTTC,CASSSFRQGTSYGYTF
TRBJ1-1,TRBV9,many,TRBD1,TGTGCCAGCAGGAGGGGGCAGATGAACACTGAAGCTTTCTTT,CASRRGQMNTEAFF
TRBJ2-5,TRBV7-2,many,NA,TGTGCCAGCAGCTCCTCCACAGGGTGGGAGACCCAGTACTTC,CASSSSTGWETQYF
TRBJ2-2,TRBV6-5,NA,TRBD2,TGTGCCAGCAGTTACTCGATTAGGGCGGGGGGACCCACCGGGGAGCTGTTTTTT,CASSYSIRAGGPTGELFF
TRBJ2-5,TRBV13,many,TRBD2,TGTGCCAGCAGCCCGGGACTAGCGGGAATGTTTGAAGAGACCCAGTACTTC,CASSPGLAGMFEETQYF
TRBJ1-5,TRBV7-2,many,TRBD1,TGTGCCAGCAGTTCCGGGACAGCGATCAATCAGCCCCAGCATTTT,CASSSGTAINQPQHF
TRBJ1-4,TRBV27,NA,NA,TGTGCCAGCAGTTTATCCCTTTTGGGGGAAAAACTGTTTTTT,CASSLSLLGEKLFF
TRBJ2-7,TRBV10-3,NA,NA,TGTGCCAGCAGCCAAGCGGGTGGGACCCAATTCTACGAGCAGTACTTC,CASSQAGGTQFYEQYF
TRBJ2-7,TRBV7-8,NA,NA,TGCGCCAGCAGCCAAGATAAAGGGGGGCACGGCGAGCAGTACTTC,CASSQDKGGHGEQYF
TRBJ1-2,TRBV7-2,NA,NA,TGTGCCAGCAGCGTTGAATATGCTGGGTACGGCTATGGCTACACCTTC,CASSVEYAGYGYGYTF
TRBJ2-5,TRBV7-8,NA,TRBD1,TGTGCCAGCAGCGACAACCTGGCTGACGGACAGGGATGGATTGGGGAGACCCAGTACTTC,CASSDNLADGQGWIGETQYF
TRBJ2-2,TRBV25-1,NA,NA,TGTGCCAGCCCGGGGACACACCGGAGCCTAACCGGGGAGCTGTTTTTT,CASPGTHRSLTGELFF
TRBJ2-5,TRBV10-3,many,TRBD2,TGTGCCATCAGTGTTGGTAGCGGGGGAGCCGAGCAAGAGACCCAGTACTTC,CAISVGSGGAEQETQYF
TRBJ2-7,TRBV7-2,many,NA,TGTGCCAGCAGCTCCAAACGGACCCTCACCTCCTACGAGCAGTACTTC,CASSSKRTLTSYEQYF
TRBJ2-7,TRBV15,NA,TRBD1,TGTGCCACCAGCAGCCCTCACCGGGACAGGGAGTACGAGCAGTACTTC,CATSSPHRDREYEQYF
TRBJ2-5,TRBV15,many,NA,TGTGCCACCAGCAGAGAAAATAGCGGTGGGACCCAGTACTTC,CATSRENSGGTQYF
TRBJ1-2,TRBV6-2/TRBV6-3,NA,NA,TGTGCCAGCAGCACCAGCCGGGCAGAGAGTCACACCTTC,CASSTSRAESHTF
TRBJ1-4,TRBV7-2,many,NA,TGTGCCAGCAGCTTAGGACAACTCTTACATAATGAAAAACTGTTTTTT,CASSLGQLLHNEKLFF
TRBJ1-5,TRBV10-3,NA,NA,TGTGCCATCAAGGAAGGAGATGGGGATCAGCCCCAGCATTTT,CAIKEGDGDQPQHF
TRBJ1-5,TRBV5-6,NA,NA,TGTGCCAGCAGCTTTGGGGGTATCGGTGGTCAGCCCCAGCATTTT,CASSFGGIGGQPQHF
TRBJ2-2,TRBV7-2,many,TRBD1,TGTGCCAGCAGCTTAGGGACAGGGGACACCGGGGAGCTGTTTTTT,CASSLGTGDTGELFF
TRBJ2-5,TRBV7-9,NA,NA,TGTGCCAGCAGCTCATATACCGGGCCCATAGAGCAGTACTTC,CASSSYTGPIEQYF
TRBJ1-2,TRBV29-1,NA,TRBD1,TGCAGCGTGGGGGACGCGCGGACAGGGAGTGGTGGCTACACCTTC,CSVGDARTGSGGYTF
TRBJ1-1,TRBV7-8,many,NA,TGTGCCAGCAGCGCAGGACACGAAGCTTTCTTT,CASSAGHEAFF
TRBJ1-5,TRBV2,NA,NA,TGTGCCAGCAGTGAAACGGTGTACCCTAGCAATCAGCCCCAGCATTTT,CASSETVYPSNQPQHF
TRBJ1-6,TRBV7-2,NA,NA,TGTGCCAGCAGTTTCAGGCGTCAGGGCGCCTATAATTCACCCCTCCACTTT,CASSFRRQGAYNSPLHF
TRBJ1-1,TRBV5-6,NA,TRBD1,TGTGCCAGCAGCTCGGGACAGGGAATCGGTGAAGCTTTCTTT,CASSSGQGIGEAFF
TRBJ2-2,TRBV5-1,NA,NA,TGCGCCAGCAGCCCGCCACAAGGGGAGCTGTTTTTT,CASSPPQGELFF
TRBJ1-5,TRBV27,NA,TRBD1,TGTGCCAGCCGGGGGACAGGGAGCTCCCCCGTCCTTAGCAATCAGCCCCAGCATTTT,CASRGTGSSPVLSNQPQHF
TRBJ2-5,TRBV24-1,many,TRBD2,TGTGCCACCAGTAAAAGCGGGGGGGCCCACCACGGGACCCAGTACTTC,CATSKSGGAHHGTQYF
TRBJ1-4,TRBV9,many,NA,TGTGCCAGCAGCGTAGAGGTCAGCCCTGAAAAACTGTTTTTT,CASSVEVSPEKLFF
TRBJ1-5,TRBV15,many,NA,TGTGCCACCAGCAGGGGACAACCGAATCAGCCCCAGCATTTT,CATSRGQPNQPQHF
TRBJ1-1,TRBV6-2/TRBV6-3,many,NA,TGTGCCAGCAGTCCGCCCACGGTGAAAGCTTTCTTT,CASSPPTVKAFF
TRBJ2-7,TRBV7-6,many,TRBD1,TGTGCCAGCAGCTTATCCGTTCGGGACAGCTACGAGCAGTACTTC,CASSLSVRDSYEQYF
TRBJ2-7,TRBV13,NA,TRBD1,TGTGCCAGCAGCTTCTCCCACAGGGGGAGCTACGAGCAGTACTTC,CASSFSHRGSYEQYF